This is a list of T cell receptor beta chains from one sample in a study of Tregs in tolerant kidney transplant recipients. The assay was immunoSEQ multiplex PCR, and TCRdb's table has in-frame clones only and misses some. The table records tens of thousands of clones, 65% to 85% of them present only once. The specimen was CD4+ T cells from blood. The receptors come from a human donor in good health. Both conserved end residues are part of each CDR3. D genes are given only for firm matches. The size entry is marked missing in some rows and otherwise reads once, few, many or a size class.

D gene | clone size | J gene | V gene | CDR3 protein | CDR3 DNA
TRBD2 | - | TRBJ2-3 | TRBV29-1 | CSVDRASGISDTQYF | TGCAGCGTTGACCGGGCTAGCGGGATCTCAGATACGCAGTATTTT
- | once | TRBJ2-6 | TRBV5-1 | CASSLSQANVLTF | TGCGCCAGCAGCTTGTCACAGGCCAACGTCCTGACTTTC
TRBD2 | - | TRBJ2-3 | TRBV10-3 | CAISEGLAGVDTQYF | TGTGCCATCAGTGAGGGACTAGCGGGAGTGGATACGCAGTATTTT
- | - | TRBJ1-2 | TRBV5-1 | CASSLQGNYGYTF | TGCGCCAGCAGCCTACAGGGTAACTATGGCTACACCTTC
TRBD1 | - | TRBJ2-2 | TRBV5-1 | CATRITGDTGELFF | TGCGCCACCAGGATCACAGGGGACACCGGGGAGCTGTTTTTT
- | few | TRBJ1-6 | TRBV10-3 | CATRGDPEGDSPLHF | TGTGCCACCCGCGGGGACCCCGAAGGGGATTCACCCCTCCACTTT
- | - | TRBJ1-1 | TRBV5-4 | CASRRTEMNTEAFF | TGTGCCAGCAGGAGGACAGAGATGAACACTGAAGCTTTCTTT
- | - | TRBJ2-1 | TRBV7-2 | CASSLALGDNNEQFF | TGTGCCAGCAGCTTAGCGCTGGGGGACAACAATGAGCAGTTCTTC
TRBD1 | - | TRBJ1-2 | TRBV5-4 | CASSTGAESYGYTF | TGTGCCAGCAGCACAGGGGCGGAATCCTATGGCTACACCTTC
- | - | TRBJ1-2 | TRBV6-5 | CASSYSAARRYGYTF | TGTGCCAGCAGTTACTCGGCAGCAAGACGCTATGGCTACACCTTC
- | - | TRBJ1-2 | TRBV4-2 | CASSQDSVVAADGYTF | TGTGCCAGCAGCCAAGATAGCGTAGTCGCAGCAGATGGCTACACCTTC
TRBD1 | few | TRBJ1-2 | TRBV19 | CASDRGDYGYTF | TGTGCCAGTGACAGGGGAGACTATGGCTACACCTTC
- | - | TRBJ2-5 | TRBV6-1 | CASSDWGLGETQYF | TGTGCCAGCAGTGATTGGGGGCTCGGGGAGACCCAGTACTTC
TRBD1 | - | TRBJ2-1 | TRBV11-1 | CASSQETWTGDNEQFF | TGTGCCAGCAGCCAAGAGACCTGGACAGGGGACAATGAGCAGTTCTTC
TRBD1 | - | TRBJ1-1 | TRBV28 | CASRRQGKSTEAFF | TGTGCCAGCAGGCGACAGGGTAAGTCCACTGAAGCTTTCTTT
TRBD1 | - | TRBJ1-1 | TRBV5-1 | CASSLGLGGQDVEAFF | TGCGCCAGCAGCTTGGGATTGGGTGGACAGGATGTAGAAGCTTTCTTT
- | - | TRBJ2-3 | TRBV18 | CASSPLGGGLTDTQYF | TGTGCCAGCTCACCTCTTGGCGGGGGCCTCACAGATACGCAGTATTTT
- | - | TRBJ1-6 | TRBV19 | CASSRGEDSPLHF | TGTGCCAGTAGTAGGGGGGAGGATTCACCCCTCCACTTT
TRBD1 | - | TRBJ1-1 | TRBV19 | CASTQPGQGSEAFF | TGTGCCAGTACCCAACCGGGACAGGGCTCTGAAGCTTTCTTT
- | - | TRBJ1-1 | TRBV10-3 | CAIRRGPEAFF | TGTGCCATCAGGAGAGGCCCTGAAGCTTTCTTT
- | - | TRBJ1-4 | TRBV6-6 | CARYTWGSQKLFF | TGTGCCAGATACACTTGGGGAAGTCAAAAACTGTTTTTT
- | - | TRBJ1-1 | TRBV7-9 | CASSLGKMSLNTEAFF | TGTGCCAGCAGCTTAGGGAAAATGTCATTGAACACTGAAGCTTTCTTT
TRBD1 | - | TRBJ1-2 | TRBV30 | CAWKRDRAFRNYGYTF | TGTGCCTGGAAACGGGACAGGGCGTTTCGAAACTATGGCTACACCTTC
- | - | TRBJ1-1 | TRBV29-1 | CSVQGTEAFF | TGCAGCGTACAAGGCACTGAAGCTTTCTTT
- | once | TRBJ1-4 | TRBV6-5 | CASSRRRGDEKLFF | TGTGCCAGCAGCCGCCGTAGAGGGGATGAAAAACTGTTTTTT
- | - | TRBJ2-5 | TRBV27 | CASSLRPGAMTGTQYF | TGTGCCAGCAGTTTACGTCCGGGGGCCATGACTGGGACCCAGTACTTC
- | - | TRBJ2-7 | TRBV20-1 | CSVADAYEQYF | TGCAGTGTGGCAGACGCCTACGAGCAGTACTTC
TRBD1 | - | TRBJ2-3 | TRBV10-3 | CAIRRTGGGSDTQYF | TGTGCCATCCGGCGGACAGGGGGCGGATCAGATACGCAGTATTTT
- | once | TRBJ1-6 | TRBV2 | CASNRVDSPLHF | TGTGCCAGCAACAGGGTCGATTCACCCCTCCACTTT
TRBD1 | - | TRBJ1-2 | TRBV5-1 | CASSRGTGNYGYTF | TGCGCCAGCAGCCGCGGGACAGGCAACTATGGCTACACCTTC
TRBD2 | - | TRBJ2-1 | TRBV10-3 | CAIGRAGSFNEQFF | TGTGCCATCGGGAGGGCCGGATCTTTCAATGAGCAGTTCTTC
TRBD2 | - | TRBJ2-7 | TRBV5-4 | CASSQPGLLVEQYF | TGTGCCAGCAGCCAACCGGGACTATTGGTAGAGCAGTACTTC
- | many | TRBJ1-5 | TRBV10-3 | CAISSGTLQPQHF | TGTGCCATCAGTTCCGGGACACTTCAGCCCCAGCATTTT
TRBD1 | - | TRBJ2-7 | TRBV6-4 | CASIGDRANSYEQYF | TGTGCCAGCATCGGGGACAGGGCGAACTCCTACGAGCAGTACTTC
- | once | TRBJ2-3 | TRBV4-3 | CASSQGLGPYTQYF | TGCGCCAGCAGCCAAGGGTTAGGGCCCTATACGCAGTATTTT
TRBD1 | - | TRBJ2-2 | TRBV6-5 | CASSRGQGATGELFF | TGTGCCAGCAGCAGGGGACAGGGGGCCACCGGGGAGCTGTTTTTT
- | few | TRBJ2-7 | TRBV4-3 | CASSQDTQGVREQYF | TGCGCCAGCAGCCAAGACACACAGGGAGTCCGGGAGCAGTACTTC
TRBD2 | - | TRBJ2-7 | TRBV5-1 | CASRRGGADYEQYF | TGCGCCAGCAGACGCGGGGGGGCCGACTACGAGCAGTACTTC
- | - | TRBJ1-1 | TRBV18 | CASSRRGGDMNTEAFF | TGTGCCAGCTCACGGAGGGGGGGGGATATGAACACTGAAGCTTTCTTT
- | - | TRBJ1-6 | TRBV11-3 | CASSLDFEGSPLHF | TGTGCCAGCAGCTTAGACTTCGAGGGTTCACCCCTCCACTTT
- | - | TRBJ2-1 | TRBV7-8 | CASSLGADNEQFF | TGTGCCAGCAGCCTGGGCGCGGATAATGAGCAGTTCTTC
TRBD1 | - | TRBJ1-2 | TRBV27 | CASKDRVEGGYTF | TGTGCCAGCAAAGACAGGGTGGAAGGAGGCTACACCTTC
- | - | TRBJ2-5 | TRBV5-1 | CASTPRPRLGGETQYF | TGCGCCAGCACCCCCCGCCCCCGTCTGGGGGGAGAGACCCAGTACTTC
- | - | TRBJ2-3 | TRBV7-6 | CASTWGDSTDTQYF | TGTGCCAGCACCTGGGGGGACAGCACAGATACGCAGTATTTT
TRBD1 | - | TRBJ2-1 | TRBV2 | CASVWTGGNEQFF | TGTGCCAGCGTCTGGACAGGGGGAAATGAGCAGTTCTTC
- | - | TRBJ2-5 | TRBV5-3 | CARSLGRKETQYF | TGTGCCAGAAGCTTGGGCCGCAAAGAGACCCAGTACTTC